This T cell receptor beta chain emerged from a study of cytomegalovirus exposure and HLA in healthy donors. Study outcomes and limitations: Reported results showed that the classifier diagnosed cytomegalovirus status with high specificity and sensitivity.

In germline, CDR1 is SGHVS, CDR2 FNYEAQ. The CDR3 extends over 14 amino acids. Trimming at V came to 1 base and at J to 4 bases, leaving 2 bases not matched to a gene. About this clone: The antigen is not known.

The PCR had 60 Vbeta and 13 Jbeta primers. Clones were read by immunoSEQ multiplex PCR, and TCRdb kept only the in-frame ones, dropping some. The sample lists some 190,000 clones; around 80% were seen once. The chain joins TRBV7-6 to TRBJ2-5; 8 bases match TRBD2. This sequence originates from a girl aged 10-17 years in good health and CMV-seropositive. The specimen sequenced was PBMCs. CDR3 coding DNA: TGTGCCAGCAGCTTAGGTAGCGGGGTAGAGACCCAGTACTTC. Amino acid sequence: CASSLGSGVETQYF.